The entry below gives a single TCR beta chain sequence along with its context. This sample stems from a study of blood T cell repertoires in COVID-19. Profiling relied on immunoSEQ multiplex PCR, and the TCRdb table lists in-frame clones only, not all of them. The data show some 490,000 clones, with about 88% seen just once and roughly 8.5% held by the top ten. The ends were cut back, 3 bases at V and 2 bases at J, with 10 bases in the middle. The germline CDR1 and CDR2 sequences are SGHTA and FQGNSA. The CDR3 contains 14 residues. Sequencing used PBMCs or T cells enriched from blood (not recorded which). V gene TRBV7-2 combines with J gene TRBJ1-2; a possible D gene is TRBD1 (6 bases). This receptor was obtained from a woman aged 55-70 years who had recovered from COVID-19. CDR3 region: CASSFKGTNYGYTF. The CDR3 DNA reads as TGTGCCAGCAGCTTCAAAGGGACAAACTATGGCTACACCTTC.